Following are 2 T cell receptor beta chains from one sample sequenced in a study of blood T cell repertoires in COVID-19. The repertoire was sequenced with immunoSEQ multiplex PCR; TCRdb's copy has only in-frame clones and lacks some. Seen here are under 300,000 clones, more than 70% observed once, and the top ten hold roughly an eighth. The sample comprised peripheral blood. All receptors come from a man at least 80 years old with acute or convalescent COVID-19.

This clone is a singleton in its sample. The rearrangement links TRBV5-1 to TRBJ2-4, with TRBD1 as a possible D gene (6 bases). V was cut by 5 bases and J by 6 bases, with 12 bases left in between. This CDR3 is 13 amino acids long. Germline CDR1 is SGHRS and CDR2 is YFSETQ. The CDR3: CASSSGDGNIQYF. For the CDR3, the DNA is TGCGCCAGCAGTTCAGGGGATGGAAACATTCAGTACTTC.

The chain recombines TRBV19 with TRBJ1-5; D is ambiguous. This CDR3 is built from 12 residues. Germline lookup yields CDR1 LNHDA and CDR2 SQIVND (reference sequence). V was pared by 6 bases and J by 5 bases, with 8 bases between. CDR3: CASSSLHQPQHF. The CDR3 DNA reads TGTGCCAGTAGCTCTCTCCATCAGCCCCAGCATTTT.